These T cell receptor beta chains were read from a single sample in a study of blood T cell repertoires in COVID-19. The table came from immunoSEQ multiplex PCR; TCRdb's copy has only in-frame clones and leaves some out. The sample contains approximately 430,000 clones, 86% of which appear only once. The specimen sequenced was peripheral blood. The receptors come from a young woman with active or convalescent COVID-19. CDR3s include the opening cysteine and the closing phenylalanine or tryptophan. The order of the fields is V gene, J gene, D gene, clone size, CDR3 DNA, CDR3 protein. The D gene is left open where the match is weak. Clone size is given for some rows only: seen once, a few or many times, or a class if the clone is expanded.

V gene: TRBV2
J gene: TRBJ2-7
D gene: NA
clone size: NA
CDR3 DNA: TGTGCCAGCAGTGAGGGGCGGGGCCAAAAGGAGCAGTACTTC
CDR3 protein: CASSEGRGQKEQYF

V gene: TRBV2
J gene: TRBJ1-2
D gene: NA
clone size: NA
CDR3 DNA: TGTGCCAGCAGTGAATGGGCCTCGACAGAGATTAACTATGGCTACACCTTC
CDR3 protein: CASSEWASTEINYGYTF

V gene: TRBV29-1
J gene: TRBJ2-1
D gene: TRBD2
clone size: NA
CDR3 DNA: TGCAGCGTCCTTCCGGGACTAGCGGGAGCATTGACGGGCAATGAGCAGTTCTTC
CDR3 protein: CSVLPGLAGALTGNEQFF

V gene: TRBV5-1
J gene: TRBJ2-1
D gene: NA
clone size: NA
CDR3 DNA: TGCGCCAGCAGCCCTGGGGCAGCGAATGAGCAGTTCTTC
CDR3 protein: CASSPGAANEQFF

V gene: TRBV4-1
J gene: TRBJ1-1
D gene: TRBD1
clone size: NA
CDR3 DNA: TGCGCCAGCAGCCAAGATAGGGGACAGGCCATGAACACTGAAGCTTTCTTT
CDR3 protein: CASSQDRGQAMNTEAFF

V gene: TRBV11-2
J gene: TRBJ1-2
D gene: TRBD1
clone size: NA
CDR3 DNA: TGTGCCAGCAGCCGTCCCGGGACAGCGAACTATGGCTACACCTTC
CDR3 protein: CASSRPGTANYGYTF

V gene: TRBV9
J gene: TRBJ2-3
D gene: NA
clone size: NA
CDR3 DNA: TGTGCCAGCAGCGTAGGGCCCATTACACCCGATACGCAGTATTTT
CDR3 protein: CASSVGPITPDTQYF

V gene: TRBV7-2
J gene: TRBJ1-5
D gene: TRBD1
clone size: NA
CDR3 DNA: TGTGCCAGCAGCATGACAGGGGGCTTTAATCAGCCCCAGCATTTT
CDR3 protein: CASSMTGGFNQPQHF

V gene: TRBV7-6
J gene: TRBJ2-7
D gene: TRBD1
clone size: NA
CDR3 DNA: TGTGCCAGCAGCTTAGGGGACAGGAGCTCCTACGAGCAGTACTTC
CDR3 protein: CASSLGDRSSYEQYF

V gene: TRBV2
J gene: TRBJ2-1
D gene: NA
clone size: once
CDR3 DNA: TGTGCCAGCGGGGGCCTATCCGGGAATGAGCAGTTCTTC
CDR3 protein: CASGGLSGNEQFF

V gene: TRBV18
J gene: TRBJ1-2
D gene: NA
clone size: NA
CDR3 DNA: TGTGCCAGCTCTTCCTACGAGCGGGTAGGCGATGGCTACACCTTC
CDR3 protein: CASSSYERVGDGYTF

V gene: TRBV4-1
J gene: TRBJ1-4
D gene: TRBD1
clone size: NA
CDR3 DNA: TGCGCCAGCAGCACTCCGGGACAGCCTAATGAAAAACTGTTTTTT
CDR3 protein: CASSTPGQPNEKLFF

V gene: TRBV25-1
J gene: TRBJ2-1
D gene: TRBD2
clone size: few
CDR3 DNA: TGTGCCAGCACCCCCCCGATAGCGGGTTACAATGAGCAGTTCTTC
CDR3 protein: CASTPPIAGYNEQFF

V gene: TRBV11-1
J gene: TRBJ2-1
D gene: NA
clone size: NA
CDR3 DNA: TGTGCCAGCAGCTTAGCGGGGGGGCCGGGCGGTGAGCAGTTCTTC
CDR3 protein: CASSLAGGPGGEQFF